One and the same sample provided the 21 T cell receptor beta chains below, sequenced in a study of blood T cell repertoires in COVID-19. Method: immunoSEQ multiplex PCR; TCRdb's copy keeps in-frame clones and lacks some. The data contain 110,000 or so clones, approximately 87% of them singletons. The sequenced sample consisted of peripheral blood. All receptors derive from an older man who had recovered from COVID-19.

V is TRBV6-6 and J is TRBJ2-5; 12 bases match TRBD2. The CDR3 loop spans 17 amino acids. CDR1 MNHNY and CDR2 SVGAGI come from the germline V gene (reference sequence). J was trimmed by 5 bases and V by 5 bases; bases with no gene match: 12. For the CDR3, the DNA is TGTGCCAGCAGTCCGGCACTAGCGGGAGGCCGGGGGGAGACCCAGTACTTC. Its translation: CASSPALAGGRGETQYF.

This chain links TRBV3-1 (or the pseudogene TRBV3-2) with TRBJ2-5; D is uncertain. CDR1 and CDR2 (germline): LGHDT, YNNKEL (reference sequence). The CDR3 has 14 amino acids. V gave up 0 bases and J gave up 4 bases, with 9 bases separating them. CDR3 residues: CASSQDEVVETQYF. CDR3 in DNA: TGTGCCAGCAGCCAAGATGAGGTGGTAGAGACCCAGTACTTC.

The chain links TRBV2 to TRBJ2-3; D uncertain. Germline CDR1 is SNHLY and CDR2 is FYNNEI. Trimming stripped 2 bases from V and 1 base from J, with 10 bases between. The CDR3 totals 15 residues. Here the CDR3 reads CASSERGWGTDTQYF. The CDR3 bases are TGTGCCAGCAGTGAACGAGGCTGGGGCACAGATACGCAGTATTTT.

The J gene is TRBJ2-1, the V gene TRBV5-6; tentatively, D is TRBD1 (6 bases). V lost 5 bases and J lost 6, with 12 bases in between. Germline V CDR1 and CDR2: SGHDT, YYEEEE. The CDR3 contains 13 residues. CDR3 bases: TGTGCCAGCAGTCCCGAGGGGGTCAATGAGCAGTTCTTC. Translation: CASSPEGVNEQFF. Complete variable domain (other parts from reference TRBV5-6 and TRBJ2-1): DAGVTQSPTHLIKTRGQQVTLRCSPKSGHDTVSWYQQALGQGPQFIFQYYEEEERQRGNFPDRFSGHQFPNYSSELNVNALLLGDSALYLCASSPEGVNEQFFGPGTRLTVL.

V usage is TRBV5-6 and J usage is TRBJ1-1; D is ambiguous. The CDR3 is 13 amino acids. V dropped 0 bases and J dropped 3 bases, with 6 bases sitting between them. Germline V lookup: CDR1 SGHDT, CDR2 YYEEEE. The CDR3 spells CASSLERDTEAFF. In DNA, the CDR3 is TGTGCCAGCAGCTTGGAACGGGACACTGAAGCTTTCTTT.

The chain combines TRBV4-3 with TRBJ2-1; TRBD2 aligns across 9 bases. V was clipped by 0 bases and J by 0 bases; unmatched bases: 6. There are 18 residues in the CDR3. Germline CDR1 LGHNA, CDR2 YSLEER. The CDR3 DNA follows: TGCGCCAGCAGCCAAGACCCCCGACTAGCGGCCTCCTACAATGAGCAGTTCTTC. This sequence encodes CASSQDPRLAASYNEQFF.

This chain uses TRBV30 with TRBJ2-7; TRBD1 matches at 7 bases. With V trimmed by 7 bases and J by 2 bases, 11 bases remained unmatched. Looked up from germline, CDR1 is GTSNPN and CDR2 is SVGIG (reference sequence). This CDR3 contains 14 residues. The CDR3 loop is CASVKDRAPYEQYF. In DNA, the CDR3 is TGTGCCTCGGTAAAAGACAGGGCCCCCTACGAGCAGTACTTC.

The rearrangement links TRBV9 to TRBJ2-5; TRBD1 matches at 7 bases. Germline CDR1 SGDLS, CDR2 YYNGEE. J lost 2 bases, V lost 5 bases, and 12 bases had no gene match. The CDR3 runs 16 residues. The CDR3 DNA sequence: TGTGCCAGCAGTACCCGGGACAGTATTTATCAAGAGACCCAGTACTTC. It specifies CASSTRDSIYQETQYF.

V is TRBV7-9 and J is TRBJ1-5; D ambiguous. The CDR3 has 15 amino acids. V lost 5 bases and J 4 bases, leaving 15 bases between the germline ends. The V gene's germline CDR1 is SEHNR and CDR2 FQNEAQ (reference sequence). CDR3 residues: CASSPAGRGNQPQHF. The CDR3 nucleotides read TGTGCCAGCAGCCCCGCCGGACGGGGAAATCAGCCCCAGCATTTT.

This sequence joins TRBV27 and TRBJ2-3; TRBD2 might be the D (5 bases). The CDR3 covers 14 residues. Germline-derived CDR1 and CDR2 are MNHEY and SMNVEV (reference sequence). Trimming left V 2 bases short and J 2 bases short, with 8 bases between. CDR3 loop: CASSLGLLTDTQYF. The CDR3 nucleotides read TGTGCCAGCAGTTTAGGACTTCTCACAGATACGCAGTATTTT.

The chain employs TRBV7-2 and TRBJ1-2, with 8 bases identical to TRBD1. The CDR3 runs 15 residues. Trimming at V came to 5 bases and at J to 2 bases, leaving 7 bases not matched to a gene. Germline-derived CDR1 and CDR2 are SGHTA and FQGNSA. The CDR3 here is CASSAQGATNYGYTF. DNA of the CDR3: TGTGCCAGCAGCGCCCAGGGGGCGACCAACTATGGCTACACCTTC.

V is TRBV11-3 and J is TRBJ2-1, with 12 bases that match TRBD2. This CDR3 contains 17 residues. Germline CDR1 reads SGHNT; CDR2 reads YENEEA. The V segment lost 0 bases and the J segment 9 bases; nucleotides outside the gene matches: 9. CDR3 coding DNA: TGTGCCAGCAGCTTAGATCTTACTAGCGGGAGGAGAGGTGAGCAGTTCTTC. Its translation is CASSLDLTSGRRGEQFF.

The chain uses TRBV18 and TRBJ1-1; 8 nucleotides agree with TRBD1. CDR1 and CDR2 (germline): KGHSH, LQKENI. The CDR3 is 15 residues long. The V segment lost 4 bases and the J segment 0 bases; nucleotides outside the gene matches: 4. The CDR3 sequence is CASSRTGWVNTEAFF. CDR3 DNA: TGTGCCAGCTCACGGACAGGGTGGGTGAACACTGAAGCTTTCTTT. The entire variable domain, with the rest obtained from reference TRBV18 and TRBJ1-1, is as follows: NAGVMQNPRHLVRRRGQEARLRCSPMKGHSHVYWYRQLPEEGLKFMVYLQKENIIDESGMPKERFSAEFPKEGPSILRIQQVVRGDSAAYFCASSRTGWVNTEAFFGQGTRLTVV.

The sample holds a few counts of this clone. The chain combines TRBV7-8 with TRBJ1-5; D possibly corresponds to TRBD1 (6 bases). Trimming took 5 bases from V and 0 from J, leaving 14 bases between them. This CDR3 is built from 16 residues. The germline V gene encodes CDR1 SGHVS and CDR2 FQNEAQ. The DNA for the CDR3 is TGTGCCAGCAGCAAACAGGGTTTTAGTAGCAATCAGCCCCAGCATTTT. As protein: CASSKQGFSSNQPQHF.

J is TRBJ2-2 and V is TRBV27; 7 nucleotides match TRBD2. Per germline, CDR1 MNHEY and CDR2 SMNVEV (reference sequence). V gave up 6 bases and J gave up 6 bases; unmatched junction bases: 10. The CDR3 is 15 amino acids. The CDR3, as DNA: TGTGCCAGCAGCCCCTGGGCCCGGGGGGCCGGGGAGCTGTTTTTT. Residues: CASSPWARGAGELFF.

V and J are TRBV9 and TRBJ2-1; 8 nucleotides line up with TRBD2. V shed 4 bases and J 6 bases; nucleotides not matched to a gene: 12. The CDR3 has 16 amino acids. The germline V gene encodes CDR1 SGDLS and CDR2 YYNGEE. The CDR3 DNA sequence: TGTGCCAGCAGCCCAATCCCTGGACTAGCTTTCAATGAGCAGTTCTTC. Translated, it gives CASSPIPGLAFNEQFF.

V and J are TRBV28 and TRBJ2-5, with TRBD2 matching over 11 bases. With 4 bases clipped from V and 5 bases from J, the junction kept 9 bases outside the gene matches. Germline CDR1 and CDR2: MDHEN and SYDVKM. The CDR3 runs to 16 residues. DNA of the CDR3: TGTGCCAGCAGTTCCTTAGCGGGAGGGGTTGAGGAGACCCAGTACTTC. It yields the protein CASSSLAGGVEETQYF.

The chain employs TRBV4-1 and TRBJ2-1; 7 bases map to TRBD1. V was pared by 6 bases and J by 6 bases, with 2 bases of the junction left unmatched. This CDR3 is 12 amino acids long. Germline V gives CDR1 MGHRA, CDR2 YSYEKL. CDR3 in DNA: TGCGCCAGCAGACACAGGGGCAATGAGCAGTTCTTC. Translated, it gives CASRHRGNEQFF.

The DNA of the CDR3 is TGTGCCAGCAGCCTGGGGCTTGGGACTGAAGCTTTCTTT. Its protein product is CASSLGLGTEAFF. This rearrangement joins TRBV3-1 (or the pseudogene TRBV3-2) to TRBJ1-1; a possible D gene is TRBD1 (5 bases). The CDR3 is made up of 13 amino acids. Trimming removed 4 bases at V and 5 bases at J, with 11 bases between. The germline gives CDR1 LGHDT, CDR2 YNNKEL (reference sequence).

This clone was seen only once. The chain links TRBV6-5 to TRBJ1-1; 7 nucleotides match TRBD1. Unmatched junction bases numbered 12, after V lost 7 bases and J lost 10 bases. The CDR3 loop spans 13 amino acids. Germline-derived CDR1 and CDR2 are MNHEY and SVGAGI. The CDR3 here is CASKEDRWEVAFF. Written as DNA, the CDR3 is TGTGCCAGCAAGGAGGACAGGTGGGAGGTAGCTTTCTTT.

The CDR3 region is CASREGGSTEAFF. The CDR3 coding sequence is TGTGCCAGCAGGGAGGGCGGGAGCACTGAAGCTTTCTTT. This chain joins TRBV6-5 and TRBJ1-1; D unresolved. Germline CDR1 reads MNHEY; CDR2 reads SVGAGI. CDR3 length: 13 residues. V was cut by 6 bases and J by 4 bases, with 12 bases left in between.